The 25 T cell receptor beta chains given below trace back to one sample, sequenced in a study of blood T cell repertoires in COVID-19. Using immunoSEQ multiplex PCR, the repertoire was profiled, and TCRdb retains in-frame clones only, with some absent. The data hold approximately 340,000 clones, with roughly 87% observed a single time. Sequencing was done on a sample of peripheral blood. The receptors here all came from a man aged 30 to 39 with COVID-19, enrolled during active disease.

This rearrangement joins TRBV7-2 to TRBJ2-3, with D maybe TRBD2 (6 bases). The germline V gene encodes CDR1 SGHTA and CDR2 FQGNSA. The V end lost 2 bases, the J end lost 5 bases, and 11 bases lay between the germline ends. The length of the CDR3 is 14 residues. The CDR3 is CASSLRQAGDTQYF. The DNA of the CDR3 is TGTGCCAGCAGCTTAAGGCAAGCGGGAGATACGCAGTATTTT.

V is TRBV3-1 (or the pseudogene TRBV3-2) and J is TRBJ1-1, with 8 bases fitting TRBD1. J gave up 8 bases and V 5 bases, and 13 bases lay outside the gene matches. Germline V gene sequence: CDR1 LGHDT, CDR2 YNNKEL (reference sequence). The CDR3 totals 15 residues. CDR3 bases: TGTGCCAGCAGCTACCTAGGACAGGGAATAATGGAAGCTTTCTTT. This codes for CASSYLGQGIMEAFF.

This chain links TRBV6-5 with TRBJ2-3; D not certain. The CDR3 covers 12 residues. Per germline, CDR1 MNHEY and CDR2 SVGAGI. The germline V and J ends were trimmed by 8 bases and 0 bases, with 6 bases remaining between them. For the CDR3, the DNA is TGTGCCAGCGGCGGAAGCACAGATACGCAGTATTTT. Translating it yields CASGGSTDTQYF.

V is TRBV5-5 and J is TRBJ1-1, with TRBD1 matching over 9 bases. CDR1 is SGHKS, CDR2 YYEKEE, per germline (reference sequence). Germline trimming cut 4 bases from V and 6 bases from J; bases unmatched to any gene: 7. The CDR3 covers 14 residues. The CDR3 sequence: CASSRQGENPEAFF. For the CDR3, the DNA is TGTGCCAGCAGCCGACAGGGGGAAAATCCTGAAGCTTTCTTT.

This chain joins TRBV7-2 and TRBJ1-5; D gene uncertain. Germline loops: CDR1 SGHTA, CDR2 FQGNSA. The CDR3 covers 16 residues. V dropped 3 bases and J dropped 2 bases, with 14 bases sitting between them. Here the CDR3 reads CASSFAGLQGNQPQHF. As DNA, the CDR3 is TGTGCCAGCAGCTTTGCGGGGTTGCAGGGCAATCAGCCCCAGCATTTT.

The chain recombines TRBV6-5 with TRBJ2-7, with TRBD1 matching over 7 bases. V lost 5 bases, J lost 3 bases, and 4 bases stayed unmatched. The CDR3 consists of 13 residues. The germline V gene encodes CDR1 MNHEY and CDR2 SVGAGI. CDR3 protein: CASSLDRHYEQYF. CDR3 in DNA: TGTGCCAGCAGTCTGGACAGGCACTACGAGCAGTACTTC.

The chain carries TRBV5-1 and TRBJ2-7; 9 nucleotides match TRBD1. V shed 2 bases, J shed 5 bases, and the junction held 5 bases outside the gene matches. Looked up from germline, CDR1 is SGHRS and CDR2 is YFSETQ. CDR3 length: 14 amino acids. CDR3 DNA: TGCGCCAGCAGCTTCGGACAGGGGATCAACGAGCAGTACTTC. Protein: CASSFGQGINEQYF. Full variable domain (rest looked up from reference TRBV5-1 and TRBJ2-7): KAGVTQTPRYLIKTRGQQVTLSCSPISGHRSVSWYQQTPGQGLQFLFEYFSETQRNKGNFPGRFSGRQFSNSRSEMNVSTLELGDSALYLCASSFGQGINEQYFGPGTRLTVT.

The DNA for the CDR3 is TGTGCCAGCAGTGAATGGGGGTTCGGACTAAGCACAGATACGCAGTATTTT. Translated: CASSEWGFGLSTDTQYF. The V and J genes are TRBV6-1 and TRBJ2-3, with D maybe TRBD2 (6 bases). Germline values: CDR1 MNHNS, CDR2 SASEGT. This CDR3 spans 17 amino acids. V lost 2 bases and J 0 bases, leaving 15 bases between the germline ends.

This chain connects TRBV6-5 to TRBJ2-7, with D perhaps matching TRBD1 (5 bases). Germline V lookup: CDR1 MNHEY, CDR2 SVGAGI. Trimming took 4 bases from V and 0 from J, leaving 16 bases between them. The CDR3 is 16 amino acids. CDR3 sequence: CASSSGQGTVSYEQYF. In DNA, the CDR3 is TGTGCCAGCAGTTCTGGCCAGGGAACCGTCTCCTACGAGCAGTACTTC.

The rearrangement links TRBV29-1 to TRBJ2-6, with D possibly matching TRBD1 (5 bases). Germline CDR1 reads SQVTM; CDR2 reads ANQGSEA. Trimming cost V 2 bases and J 0 bases, with 14 bases left between them. This CDR3 comprises 17 residues. The CDR3 protein is CSVERVQGFSGANVLTF. For the CDR3, the DNA is TGCAGCGTTGAACGGGTTCAGGGTTTCTCTGGGGCCAACGTCCTGACTTTC.

This clone appeared once. This sequence joins TRBV10-3 and TRBJ2-3, with 13 bases fitting TRBD2. V was pared by 0 bases and J by 5 bases, with 2 bases of the junction left unmatched. The CDR3 is made up of 16 amino acids. Germline loops: CDR1 ENHRY, CDR2 SYGVKD. The CDR3, as DNA: TGTGCCATCAGTGAGTCACTAGCGGGGGGGCAAGATACGCAGTATTTT. This encodes CAISESLAGGQDTQYF.

This chain joins TRBV19 and TRBJ2-3, with TRBD2 matching 8 bases. This CDR3 is 15 amino acids long. J was trimmed by 6 bases and V by 3 bases; bases with no gene match: 8. Per the germline V gene, CDR1 is LNHDA and CDR2 is SQIVND (reference sequence). The CDR3 DNA is TGTGCCAGTAGTATTAAACTAGCGGCGAGGGATACGCAGTATTTT. Translated, it gives CASSIKLAARDTQYF.

CDR3 region: CASSIGQGLAEETQYF. CDR3 nucleotide sequence: TGTGCCAGTAGTATAGGCCAGGGACTAGCGGAAGAGACCCAGTACTTC. The gene calls are TRBV19 and TRBJ2-5, with 11 positions matching TRBD2. Germline V lookup: CDR1 LNHDA, CDR2 SQIVND (reference sequence). The V and J ends lost 1 base and 3 bases, in that order; junction bases with no gene match: 4. The CDR3 has 16 amino acids. The whole variable domain, filled in from reference TRBV19 and TRBJ2-5, reads DGGITQSPKYLFRKEGQNVTLSCEQNLNHDAMYWYRQDPGQGLRLIYYSQIVNDFQKGDIAEGYSVSREKKESFPLTVTSAQKNPTAFYLCASSIGQGLAEETQYFGPGTRLLVL.

The CDR3 loop reads CATSGTEYNEQFF. Written as DNA, the CDR3 is TGTGCCACGTCAGGGACAGAGTACAATGAGCAGTTCTTC. The genes are TRBV10-3 and TRBJ2-1; 7 bases line up with TRBD1. The trim removed 10 bases at V and 4 bases at J, leaving 7 bases unmatched. CDR1 and CDR2 from the germline V gene are ENHRY and SYGVKD. This CDR3 spans 13 amino acids.

The genes are TRBV18 and TRBJ2-7; TRBD1 matches at 8 bases. The CDR3 is 16 amino acids. The trim removed 6 bases at V and 4 bases at J, leaving 14 bases unmatched. CDR1 and CDR2 (germline): KGHSH, LQKENI. CDR3 sequence: CASSLSTGDPPYEQYF. The CDR3 nucleotides are TGTGCCAGCTCCCTCTCGACAGGGGACCCCCCGTACGAGCAGTACTTC. Full variable domain (remainder filled in from reference TRBV18 and TRBJ2-7): NAGVMQNPRHLVRRRGQEARLRCSPMKGHSHVYWYRQLPEEGLKFMVYLQKENIIDESGMPKERFSAEFPKEGPSILRIQQVVRGDSAAYFCASSLSTGDPPYEQYFGPGTRLTVT.

This sequence joins TRBV19 and TRBJ1-1; 9 bases match TRBD1. V was clipped by 5 bases and J by 1 base; unmatched bases: 11. The CDR3 spans 17 residues. Germline CDR1 is LNHDA and CDR2 is SQIVND (reference sequence). The CDR3 loop reads CASSHQGTGRSNTEAFF. As DNA, the CDR3 is TGTGCCAGTAGTCACCAAGGGACAGGGCGTTCGAACACTGAAGCTTTCTTT.

The chain joins TRBV11-2 to TRBJ2-3; a possible D gene is TRBD2 (7 bases). Germline V CDR1 and CDR2: SGHAT, FQNNGV. The CDR3 covers 13 residues. Between the trimmed V and J ends, which lost 1 base and 10 bases, there was a span of 12 bases. CDR3 region: CASSLVRGGAQYF. CDR3 in DNA: TGTGCCAGCAGCTTAGTAAGGGGGGGAGCGCAGTATTTT.

Note on this clone: The junction shows a germline mismatch at one end, possibly a read error. This chain uses TRBV6-6 with TRBJ1-1, with D uncertain. This CDR3 has 13 residues. Germline assignment: CDR1 MNHNY and CDR2 SVGAGI (reference sequence). CDR3 sequence (DNA): TGTGTCAGCACGAGGAGCCTGAACACTGAAGCTTTCTTT. Its translation is CVSTRSLNTEAFF.

V usage is TRBV23-1 and J usage is TRBJ2-3, with D maybe TRBD1 (6 bases). TRBV23-1 is an ORF; its function is uncertain. CDR3 length: 17 residues. V was pared by 0 bases and J by 5 bases, with 18 bases between. The DNA for the CDR3 is TGCGCCAGCAGTCAATCGGCGCTAGGGCAGGGGATAGATACGCAGTATTTT. This encodes CASSQSALGQGIDTQYF.

The CDR3 loop is CASSAGQGDQPQHF. CDR3 nucleotides: TGTGCCAGCAGCGCGGGACAGGGCGATCAGCCCCAGCATTTT. V gene TRBV5-8 combines with J gene TRBJ1-5, with TRBD1 matching 9 bases. The CDR3 spans 14 residues. J was trimmed by 5 bases and V by 4 bases; bases with no gene match: 4. Looked up from germline, CDR1 is SGHTS and CDR2 is YDEGEE.

This chain uses TRBV10-3 with TRBJ1-5; D is perhaps TRBD1 (5 bases). The V gene's germline CDR1 is ENHRY and CDR2 SYGVKD. V lost 1 base and J 3 bases, leaving 10 bases between the germline ends. This CDR3 region has 15 residues. The CDR3 nucleotides read TGTGCCATCAGTGAGTTCGACAGATCCAATCAGCCCCAGCATTTT. Protein: CAISEFDRSNQPQHF.

The V call is TRBV27, the J call TRBJ2-3, with a possible D match to TRBD1 (6 bases). The ends were cut back, 2 bases at V and 0 bases at J, with 9 bases in the middle. The CDR3 loop spans 15 amino acids. Germline CDR1 MNHEY, CDR2 SMNVEV (reference sequence). In nucleotides, the CDR3 is TGTGCCAGCAGTTTAGGGACAACTAGCACAGATACGCAGTATTTT. The encoded protein is CASSLGTTSTDTQYF.

The V and J genes are TRBV14 and TRBJ2-5, with a possible D match to TRBD1 (6 bases). V was clipped by 4 bases and J by 5 bases, with 14 bases between them. The CDR3 runs to 14 residues. Germline V gene lookup returns CDR1 SGHDN and CDR2 FVKESK. CDR3 sequence reads: CASSRTVSEETQYF. In nucleotides, the CDR3 is TGTGCCAGCAGCCGGACAGTCTCGGAGGAGACCCAGTACTTC.

The rearrangement links TRBV7-3 to TRBJ1-2, with D possibly TRBD1 on 6 matching bases. V lost 5 bases to trimming and J lost 4 bases, with 11 bases between them. CDR3 length equals 13 residues. Germline V gene sequence: CDR1 SGHTA, CDR2 FQGTGA. Written as DNA, the CDR3 is TGTGCCAGCAGCCCTACAGGGAGCTATGGCTACACCTTC. It is translated as CASSPTGSYGYTF.

V is TRBV5-1 and J is TRBJ2-1; D not certain. The V and J ends lost 0 bases and 10 bases respectively, with 11 bases between them. CDR3 length: 13 amino acids. The germline gives CDR1 SGHRS, CDR2 YFSETQ. Here the CDR3 reads CASSLVIAREQFF. CDR3 DNA: TGCGCCAGCAGCTTGGTCATAGCTCGGGAGCAGTTCTTC.